Following are 32 T cell receptor beta chains from one sample sequenced in a study of cytomegalovirus exposure and HLA in healthy donors. The study ran its PCR with 60 Vbeta and 13 Jbeta primers. The repertoire was sequenced with immunoSEQ multiplex PCR; TCRdb's copy has only in-frame clones and lacks some. The data show 130,000 to 150,000 clones, approximately 79% seen once. The specimen sequenced was PBMCs. The source is a man aged 18 to 29 in good health and CMV-seropositive.

This clone was seen only once. This chain uses TRBV19 with TRBJ1-6; 7 nucleotides agree with TRBD1. V lost 1 base to trimming and J lost 7 bases; unmatched junction nucleotides: 4. This CDR3 has 15 residues. The V gene's germline CDR1 is LNHDA and CDR2 SQIVND (reference sequence). CDR3 loop: CASSIAGTENSPLHF. The CDR3 bases are TGTGCCAGTAGTATAGCCGGGACAGAGAATTCACCCCTCCACTTT.

The V gene is TRBV7-8, the J gene TRBJ2-7; D may be TRBD1 (5 bases). The germline V and J ends were trimmed by 1 base and 3 bases, with 10 bases remaining between them. The CDR3 sequence is 14 residues long. CDR1 SGHVS and CDR2 FQNEAQ come from the germline V gene. The CDR3: CASSLVDTYYEQYF. The CDR3, as DNA: TGTGCCAGCAGCTTAGTGGACACTTACTACGAGCAGTACTTC.

V gene TRBV5-4 combines with J gene TRBJ2-1; 11 bases are a match to TRBD2. The germline CDR1 and CDR2 sequences are SGHNT and YYREEE (reference sequence). Losses at the gene ends were 0 bases for V and 3 bases for J; bases not matched to a gene: 2. The CDR3 spans 16 residues. The CDR3 region is CASSLVSGGVYNEQFF. Written as DNA, the CDR3 is TGTGCCAGCAGCTTGGTTAGCGGGGGGGTCTACAATGAGCAGTTCTTC.

The chain links TRBV2 to TRBJ1-5; D is unclear. Per germline, CDR1 SNHLY and CDR2 FYNNEI. CDR3 length: 11 amino acids. Trimming cost V 6 bases and J 9 bases, with 9 bases left between them. DNA of the CDR3: TGTGCCAGCAGCATTGAGGGGCCCCAGCATTTT. This translates into CASSIEGPQHF.

The chain couples TRBV11-1 to TRBJ1-1; 9 bases are shared with TRBD1. J gave up 0 bases and V 5 bases, and 4 bases lay outside the gene matches. Looked up from germline, CDR1 is SGHAT and CDR2 is FQDESV (reference sequence). This CDR3 is built from 15 residues. CDR3 sequence reads: CASSPRTGVNTEAFF. In nucleotides, the CDR3 is TGTGCCAGCAGCCCCAGGACAGGGGTGAACACTGAAGCTTTCTTT.

V and J are TRBV18 and TRBJ1-1, with 11 bases lining up with TRBD1. CDR1 KGHSH and CDR2 LQKENI come from the germline V gene. The length of the CDR3 is 15 residues. Trimming cost V 2 bases and J 7 bases; bases outside gene matches: 6. CDR3 region: CASSPSGQGAFEAFF. DNA of the CDR3: TGTGCCAGCTCACCATCTGGACAGGGGGCGTTTGAAGCTTTCTTT.

CDR3 sequence (DNA): TGTGCCAGCAGCGTAGATAGGGGCGAGCAGTACTTC. This sequence encodes CASSVDRGEQYF. J is TRBJ2-7 and V is TRBV9; D possibly corresponds to TRBD1 (5 bases). The CDR3 runs to 12 residues. Between the trimmed V and J ends, which lost 0 bases and 6 bases, there was a span of 7 bases. Germline V gene sequence: CDR1 SGDLS, CDR2 YYNGEE.

The chain carries TRBV7-2 and TRBJ1-5; TRBD1 aligns across 10 bases. This CDR3 is 14 amino acids long. J gave up 5 bases and V 4 bases, and 2 bases lay outside the gene matches. Germline V gene sequence: CDR1 SGHTA, CDR2 FQGNSA. The CDR3 loop reads CASSWDRGHQPQHF. The CDR3 nucleotides read TGTGCCAGCAGCTGGGACAGGGGACATCAGCCCCAGCATTTT.

The V and J genes are TRBV7-8 and TRBJ2-2; 11 positions agree with TRBD2. J was trimmed by 4 bases and V by 6 bases; bases with no gene match: 7. Germline CDR1 is SGHVS and CDR2 is FQNEAQ. The CDR3 length is 16 residues. The CDR3, as DNA: TGTGCCAGCAGTTCTAGCGGGGGGCGCGGCACCGGGGAGCTGTTTTTT. Translated: CASSSSGGRGTGELFF.

This clone was detected once. Germline is not matched at one junction end, which may reflect a read error. Distinct nucleotide sequences in the sample also encode this CDR3. V usage is TRBV28 and J usage is TRBJ1-1; D is unresolved. The CDR3 is 14 amino acids. In germline, CDR1 is MDHEN, CDR2 SYDVKM. The CDR3 region has the DNA TGTGCCAGCAGTTTGTCAGGAGGAGGCACTGAAGCCTTCTTT. It is translated as CASSLSGGGTEAFF.

The chain combines TRBV27 with TRBJ1-2, with a possible D match to TRBD1 (6 bases). CDR3 length equals 15 residues. V lost 4 bases to trimming and J lost 8 bases, with 20 bases between them. CDR1 MNHEY and CDR2 SMNVEV come from the germline V gene (reference sequence). CDR3 in DNA: TGTGCCAGCAGTTCGGTGGGAAACAGGGTACAGGGCTACACCTTC. Its protein is CASSSVGNRVQGYTF.

The chain is built from TRBV5-4 and TRBJ1-2; no clear D gene. This CDR3 is built from 16 residues. Trimming cost V 0 bases and J 0 bases, with 12 bases left between them. Germline values: CDR1 SGHNT, CDR2 YYREEE (reference sequence). CDR3 coding DNA: TGTGCCAGCAGCTTGGCCCTGCCGGGGTCTAACTATGGCTACACCTTC. Amino acid sequence: CASSLALPGSNYGYTF.

The chain is built from TRBV4-1 and TRBJ2-5; a weak D match, TRBD1 (6 bases). Near its end, the DNA agrees better with TRBJ2-7, so the J call may be wrong. The CDR3 covers 15 residues. The germline CDR1 and CDR2 sequences are MGHRA and YSYEKL. In nucleotides, the CDR3 is TGCGCCAGCAGCCAAGAGCCCAGGGGATCCTACGAGCAGTACTTC. Its translation is CASSQEPRGSYEQYF.

The chain links TRBV4-1 to TRBJ1-3; tentative D call: TRBD1 (5 bases). CDR1 and CDR2 from the germline V gene are MGHRA and YSYEKL. Trimming took off 2 bases at V and 0 bases at J, with 11 bases between the two ends. The CDR3 is made up of 16 amino acids. The CDR3 DNA is TGCGCCAGCAGCCAACGGACGGACACCTCTGGAAACACCATATATTTT. Translation gives CASSQRTDTSGNTIYF.

V gene TRBV10-2 combines with J gene TRBJ2-1; D may be TRBD2 (7 bases). The germline V gene encodes CDR1 WSHSY and CDR2 SAAADI. There are 15 residues in the CDR3. Between the trimmed V and J ends, which lost 6 bases and 3 bases, there was a span of 15 bases. The CDR3 is CASSQGGGLYNEQFF. CDR3 coding DNA: TGCGCCAGCAGCCAAGGGGGGGGACTCTACAATGAGCAGTTCTTC.

The chain joins TRBV6-1 to TRBJ2-2; tentatively, D is TRBD1 (6 bases). Between the trimmed V and J ends, which lost 6 bases and 7 bases, there was a span of 18 bases. Germline lookup yields CDR1 MNHNS and CDR2 SASEGT. This CDR3 has 15 amino acids. Here the CDR3 reads CASSKRQALYGELFF. In DNA, the CDR3 is TGTGCCAGCAGCAAACGACAGGCCTTGTACGGGGAGCTGTTTTTT.

V is TRBV4-1 and J is TRBJ2-5, with D possibly being TRBD1 (6 bases). V was cut by 3 bases and J by 4 bases, with 9 bases left in between. Per germline, CDR1 MGHRA and CDR2 YSYEKL. This CDR3 contains 13 residues. The CDR3 region has the DNA TGCGCCAGCAGCCACCGAGGGGGAGAGACCCAGTACTTC. The encoded protein is CASSHRGGETQYF.

V is TRBV21-1 and J is TRBJ1-3; the DNA was not used to check the table's D call, TRBD1. TRBV21-1 is described as a pseudogene. The CDR3 spans 15 residues. The CDR3, as DNA: TGTGCCAGCAGCCGTGGAGGGGGCCCTGGAAACACCATATATTTT. Residues: CASSRGGGPGNTIYF.

J is TRBJ2-5 and V is TRBV5-1, with a weak D call TRBD1 (5 bases). The CDR3 covers 15 residues. Deletions cut 0 bases from V and 5 bases from J, with 14 bases between. The germline gives CDR1 SGHRS, CDR2 YFSETQ. CDR3 nucleotide sequence: TGCGCCAGCAGCTTGGCTCCAGGGCGAAAGGAGACCCAGTACTTC. Its translation: CASSLAPGRKETQYF.

This clone was counted between two and nine times. V is TRBV7-9 and J is TRBJ1-5; TRBD1 might be the D (6 bases). This CDR3 has 14 amino acids. CDR1 and CDR2 (germline): SEHNR, FQNEAQ (reference sequence). V lost 1 base and J 2 bases, leaving 6 bases between the germline ends. The CDR3 DNA follows: TGTGCCAGCAGCTTAGAGGGGGGCAATCAGCCCCAGCATTTT. Amino acids: CASSLEGGNQPQHF.

This clone was recorded a few times. The rearrangement links TRBV6-6 to TRBJ2-7; D possibly corresponds to TRBD2 (5 bases). The CDR3 spans 13 residues. V was clipped by 4 bases and J by 3 bases, with 10 bases between them. CDR1 is MNHNY, CDR2 SVGAGI, per germline (reference sequence). The CDR3 DNA follows: TGTGCCAGCAGTTCAGGTCGGGGCTACGAGCAGTACTTC. Amino acid sequence: CASSSGRGYEQYF.

This clone was found a few times. The CDR3 DNA reads TGTGCCAGCGGGCCGTGGGGGGGGACTGAAGCTTTCTTT. It specifies CASGPWGGTEAFF. This chain uses TRBV27 with TRBJ1-1; possible D gene TRBD1, 5 bases. The CDR3 sequence is 13 residues long. The germline V and J ends were trimmed by 8 bases and 5 bases, with 15 bases remaining between them. CDR1 and CDR2 (germline): MNHEY, SMNVEV (reference sequence).

This clone was found a few times. This sequence joins TRBV5-1 and TRBJ1-4; D is perhaps TRBD1 (6 bases). In germline, CDR1 is SGHRS, CDR2 YFSETQ. Trimming took off 3 bases at V and 0 bases at J, with 15 bases between the two ends. The CDR3 spans 17 residues. The CDR3 DNA is TGCGCCAGCAGCTCTACAGGGAGAAGCTCAACTAATGAAAAACTGTTTTTT. Its protein product is CASSSTGRSSTNEKLFF.

The rearrangement joins TRBV15 to TRBJ2-1, with 11 bases aligning to TRBD2. J lost 10 bases, V lost 6 bases, and 11 bases had no gene match. CDR1 and CDR2 from the germline V gene are LNHNV and YYDKDF (reference sequence). The CDR3 length is 15 residues. The CDR3 spells CATRGTSGGWREQFF. CDR3 coding DNA: TGTGCCACCAGAGGTACTAGCGGGGGTTGGAGGGAGCAGTTCTTC.

The J gene is TRBJ2-7, the V gene TRBV6-6; D perhaps matches TRBD1 (5 bases). The length of the CDR3 is 14 residues. Germline CDR1 reads MNHNY; CDR2 reads SVGAGI (reference sequence). With 1 base removed from V and 4 bases from J, the gap between germline ends came to 11 bases. As DNA, the CDR3 is TGTGCCAGCAGTTACTTTGGCAGGGAATACGAGCAGTACTTC. This gives the protein CASSYFGREYEQYF.

V gene TRBV29-1 combines with J gene TRBJ1-1, with TRBD1 matching 7 bases. V shed 3 bases, J shed 5 bases, and the junction held 9 bases outside the gene matches. CDR1 is SQVTM, CDR2 ANQGSEA, per germline. The CDR3 consists of 14 residues. The CDR3 DNA reads TGCAGCGTTGACACCCGACAGGGAATAACTGAAGCTTTCTTT. Encoded protein: CSVDTRQGITEAFF.

The V and J genes are TRBV2 and TRBJ2-2; unclear D gene. V was cut by 4 bases and J by 2 bases, with 5 bases left in between. CDR3 length: 13 residues. From germline, CDR1 is SNHLY and CDR2 FYNNEI. The CDR3 nucleotides read TGTGCCAGCAGTGTCTTAAACACCGGGGAGCTGTTTTTT. It specifies CASSVLNTGELFF.

Comments on this clone: Different DNA sequences within this sample yield the same CDR3. The chain is built from TRBV5-4 and TRBJ2-3; TRBD2 aligns across 13 bases. The CDR3 totals 16 residues. CDR1 SGHNT and CDR2 YYREEE come from the germline V gene (reference sequence). The J segment lost 2 bases and the V segment lost 4 bases, leaving 4 bases of the junction unmatched. The CDR3 spells CASSRGLAGVTDTQYF. CDR3 nucleotide sequence: TGTGCCAGCAGCCGAGGACTAGCGGGAGTCACAGATACGCAGTATTTT. Looking up the rest from reference TRBV5-4 and TRBJ2-3 gives the full variable domain: ETGVTQSPTHLIKTRGQQVTLRCSSQSGHNTVSWYQQALGQGPQFIFQYYREEENGRGNFPPRFSGLQFPNYSSELNVNALELDDSALYLCASSRGLAGVTDTQYFGPGTRLTVL.

The chain combines TRBV7-2 with TRBJ2-2, with TRBD1 identical over 7 bases. With V trimmed by 5 bases and J by 3 bases, 3 bases remained unmatched. CDR3 length: 14 amino acids. The germline V gene has CDR1 SGHTA and CDR2 FQGNSA. CDR3: CASSRDSHTGELFF. CDR3 coding DNA: TGTGCCAGCAGCCGGGACAGCCACACCGGGGAGCTGTTTTTT.

The chain has TRBV5-1 and TRBJ2-7, with TRBD1 identical over 7 bases. This CDR3 is built from 14 residues. V dropped 7 bases and J dropped 4; count of bases not matched to a gene: 11. Germline V gives CDR1 SGHRS, CDR2 YFSETQ. CDR3 residues: CASGQGDRNYEQYF. CDR3 in DNA: TGCGCCAGCGGCCAAGGGGACAGAAATTACGAGCAGTACTTC.

V gene TRBV30 combines with J gene TRBJ1-1; D is possibly TRBD1 (6 bases). The CDR3 contains 14 residues. Germline lookup yields CDR1 GTSNPN and CDR2 SVGIG (reference sequence). V shed 2 bases and J shed 5 bases, with 15 bases lying between them. The DNA for the CDR3 is TGTGCCTGGAGTCGAGGGGGATGGGGGACTGAAGCTTTCTTT. Translated, it gives CAWSRGGWGTEAFF. The complete variable domain, with remaining parts taken from reference TRBV30 and TRBJ1-1, reads SQTIHQWPATLVQPVGSPLSLECTVEGTSNPNLYWYRQAAGRGLQLLFYSVGIGQISSEVPQNLSASRPQDRQFILSSKKLLLSDSGFYLCAWSRGGWGTEAFFGQGTRLTVV.

The chain couples TRBV28 to TRBJ2-7; 8 bases are a match to TRBD2. Germline V gene sequence: CDR1 MDHEN, CDR2 SYDVKM. V shed 7 bases, J shed 2 bases, and the junction held 10 bases outside the gene matches. This CDR3 region has 15 residues. The CDR3 protein is CASNAPAGVPYEQYF. For the CDR3, the DNA is TGTGCCAGCAATGCCCCAGCGGGAGTACCCTACGAGCAGTACTTC.